This is a list of T cell receptor beta chains from one sample in a study of T cells after yellow fever vaccination. TCRdb re-called the 5' RACE reads through MiXCR, storing one row per CDR3 protein. The sample lists some 300,000 distinct CDR3 sequences; roughly 10% were seen once. Sequencing was performed on CD4+ T cells sorted from PBMCs, taken 45 days after the yellow fever booster vaccination. Receptors were obtained from a man in his late teens or twenties who received the YFV17D yellow fever vaccine. Both conserved end residues are part of each CDR3. D genes are given only for firm matches. Clone size appears in some rows only: once, few, many, or a class for an expanded clone.

many TRBJ1-5 - TRBV4-2 CASSPWTEGNQPQHF TGTGCCAGCAGCCCCTGGACGGAGGGTAATCAGCCCCAGCATTTT
once TRBJ1-2 TRBD1 TRBV7-9 CASSSRGGDGGYTF TGTGCCAGCAGCTCCAGAGGGGGCGATGGTGGCTACACCTTC
few TRBJ2-5 - TRBV5-1 CASSLDVVPGKTQYF TGCGCCAGCAGCTTGGACGTGGTCCCAGGCAAGACCCAGTACTTC
few TRBJ2-6 - TRBV6-5 CASGRDSGSGANVLTF TGTGCCAGCGGCCGGGACTCGGGCTCTGGGGCCAACGTCCTGACTTTC
few TRBJ2-6 TRBD1 TRBV9 CASSVTGSSGANVLTF TGTGCCAGCAGCGTGACAGGGAGCTCTGGGGCCAACGTCCTGACTTTC
- TRBJ2-1 - TRBV6-2/TRBV6-3 CASRNPGRGERWRRANEQFF TGTGCCAGCAGGAACCCGGGTAGGGGGGAGAGGTGGAGAAGGGCCAATGAGCAGTTCTTC
few TRBJ2-2 - TRBV5-1 CASSLDSWARGTANTGELFF TGCGCCAGCAGCTTGGATTCATGGGCTCGGGGGACCGCGAACACCGGGGAGCTGTTTTTT
- TRBJ1-1 TRBD1 TRBV7-9 CASSLEQGDTEAFF TGTGCCAGCAGCCTCGAACAGGGGGACACTGAAGCTTTCTTT
- TRBJ2-5 - TRBV10-3 CATGQVETQYF TGTGCCACGGGCCAAGTCGAGACCCAGTACTTC
- TRBJ1-1 - TRBV12-3/TRBV12-4 CASSKQGTEAFF TGTGCCAGCAGTAAACAGGGCACTGAAGCTTTCTTT
few TRBJ1-3 - TRBV2 CASSPEGRSGNTIYF TGTGCCAGCAGCCCAGAGGGACGCTCTGGAAACACCATATATTTT
many TRBJ2-3 TRBD2 TRBV4-3 CASSQGKAGGADTQYF TGCGCCAGCAGCCAAGGCAAAGCGGGGGGCGCAGATACGCAGTATTTT
many TRBJ1-1 - TRBV28 CASSAPPGDTEAFF TGTGCCAGCAGTGCCCCTCCAGGGGACACTGAAGCTTTCTTT
few TRBJ1-2 - TRBV29-1 CSVERSPGVRSYTF TGCAGCGTTGAACGGTCTCCAGGCGTCAGGTCCTACACCTTC
- TRBJ1-2 - TRBV29-1 CSVEVDSNYGYTF TGCAGCGTTGAAGTTGACAGTAACTATGGCTACACCTTC
few TRBJ2-2 TRBD1 TRBV7-2 CASSLGRTGGIGELFF TGTGCCAGCAGCTTGGGACGGACAGGGGGCATCGGGGAGCTGTTTTTT
few TRBJ2-2 - TRBV5-1 CASSFSGNTGELFF TGCGCCAGCAGCTTTAGCGGGAACACCGGGGAGCTGTTTTTT
- TRBJ1-2 - TRBV5-1 CASSSPPTGTDYGYTF TGCGCCAGCAGCAGCCCACCGACCGGGACGGACTATGGCTACACCTTC
few TRBJ1-2 TRBD1 TRBV7-9 CASSRGQSFFYGYTF TGTGCCAGCAGCCGGGGACAGTCGTTTTTCTATGGCTACACCTTC
- TRBJ2-1 - TRBV3-1 CASSQVPAGSYNEQFF TGTGCCAGCAGCCAAGTGCCAGCGGGTTCCTACAATGAGCAGTTCTTC
few TRBJ1-2 - TRBV20-1 CSASGENPNYGYTF TGCAGTGCTAGCGGTGAAAACCCCAACTATGGCTACACCTTC
- TRBJ1-2 - TRBV7-9 CASSLELRDGYTF TGTGCCAGCAGCTTAGAGCTTAGGGATGGCTACACCTTC
few TRBJ2-5 - TRBV4-2 CASSQDGAETQYF TGTGCCAGCAGCCAAGATGGGGCAGAGACCCAGTACTTC
- TRBJ2-3 - TRBV7-9 CASSFGRTDTQYF TGTGCCAGCAGCTTTGGACGGACAGATACGCAGTATTTT
few TRBJ1-1 TRBD1 TRBV18 CASSLKTGVNTEAFF TGTGCCAGCTCACTAAAGACAGGGGTGAACACTGAAGCTTTCTTT
few TRBJ2-5 TRBD1 TRBV25-1 CASSEFVSGQGQQETQYF TGTGCCAGCAGTGAATTTGTATCGGGACAGGGACAGCAAGAGACCCAGTACTTC